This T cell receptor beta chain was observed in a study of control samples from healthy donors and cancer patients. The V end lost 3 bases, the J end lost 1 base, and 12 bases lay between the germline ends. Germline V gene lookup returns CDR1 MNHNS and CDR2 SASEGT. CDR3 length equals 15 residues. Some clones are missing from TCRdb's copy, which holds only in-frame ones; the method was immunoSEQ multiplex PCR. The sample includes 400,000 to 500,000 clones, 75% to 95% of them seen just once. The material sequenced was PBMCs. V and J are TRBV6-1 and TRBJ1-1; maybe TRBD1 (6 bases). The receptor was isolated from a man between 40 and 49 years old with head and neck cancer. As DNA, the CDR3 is TGTGCCAGCAGTGAGGGGGCGCATCCGAACACTGAAGCTTTCTTT. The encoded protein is CASSEGAHPNTEAFF.